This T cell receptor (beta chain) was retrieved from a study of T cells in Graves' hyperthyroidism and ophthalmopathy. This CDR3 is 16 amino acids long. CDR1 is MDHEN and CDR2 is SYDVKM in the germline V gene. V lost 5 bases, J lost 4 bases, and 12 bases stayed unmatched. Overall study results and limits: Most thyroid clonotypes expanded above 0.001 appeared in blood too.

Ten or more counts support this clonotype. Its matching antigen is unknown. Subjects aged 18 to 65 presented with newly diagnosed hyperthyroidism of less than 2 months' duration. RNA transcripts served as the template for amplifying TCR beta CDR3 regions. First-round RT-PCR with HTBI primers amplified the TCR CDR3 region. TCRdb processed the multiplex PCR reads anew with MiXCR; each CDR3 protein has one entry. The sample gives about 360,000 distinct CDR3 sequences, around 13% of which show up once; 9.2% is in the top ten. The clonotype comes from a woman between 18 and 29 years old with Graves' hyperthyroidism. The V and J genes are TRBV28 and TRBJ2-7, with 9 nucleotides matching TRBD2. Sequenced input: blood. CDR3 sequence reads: CASSRSGGSGRYEQYF. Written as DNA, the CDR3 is TGTGCCAGCAGTCGAAGCGGGGGGTCAGGGCGGTACGAGCAGTACTTC.